The 21 T cell receptor beta chains below were found in one sample sequenced in a study of shared clonotypes between healthy human individuals. Naive-designated CD8 cells lacked CD45RO, were positively enriched for CCR7, and omitted terminally differentiated effector memory CD45RA+ cells. Data came from immunoSEQ multiplex PCR; TCRdb stores just in-frame clones and leaves some out. The sample yields around 2,000,000 clones, approximately 94% seen once. The sequenced sample was naive CD8+ T cells from PBMCs. Receptors originate from a man aged 18 to 35 in good health. Some clones in this sample may be carry-over from other donors' samples.

The rearrangement links TRBV5-4 to TRBJ2-2; 11 bases agree with TRBD2. The germline V gene encodes CDR1 SGHNT and CDR2 YYREEE (reference sequence). The V gene end was trimmed by 5 bases and the J gene end by 0 bases; junction bases not matched to a gene: 9. The CDR3 runs to 18 residues. The CDR3, as DNA: TGTGCCAGCAGACCTACTAGCGGGAGAGGCCCGAACACCGGGGAGCTGTTTTTT. It is translated as CASRPTSGRGPNTGELFF. Full variable domain (outside the CDR3, taken from reference TRBV5-4 and TRBJ2-2): ETGVTQSPTHLIKTRGQQVTLRCSSQSGHNTVSWYQQALGQGPQFIFQYYREEENGRGNFPPRFSGLQFPNYSSELNVNALELDDSALYLCASRPTSGRGPNTGELFFGEGSRLTVL.

V and J are TRBV7-9 and TRBJ2-1; 12 bases are shared with TRBD2. J was trimmed by 9 bases and V by 8 bases; bases with no gene match: 5. From germline, CDR1 is SEHNR and CDR2 FQNEAQ (reference sequence). This CDR3 contains 13 residues. The CDR3 spells CASGTSGWSEQFF. Here the CDR3 DNA reads TGTGCCAGCGGGACTAGCGGGTGGAGTGAGCAGTTCTTC.

The chain links TRBV5-1 to TRBJ2-7; TRBD1 is a possible D gene (5 bases). From germline, CDR1 is SGHRS and CDR2 YFSETQ. This CDR3 region has 14 residues. The V and J ends lost 7 bases and 0 bases respectively, with 14 bases between them. The chain's CDR3 is CASGARRSSYEQYF. CDR3 bases: TGCGCCAGCGGGGCTCGGAGAAGCTCCTACGAGCAGTACTTC. The variable domain in full, completed from reference TRBV5-1 and TRBJ2-7, reads KAGVTQTPRYLIKTRGQQVTLSCSPISGHRSVSWYQQTPGQGLQFLFEYFSETQRNKGNFPGRFSGRQFSNSRSEMNVSTLELGDSALYLCASGARRSSYEQYFGPGTRLTVT.

This chain links TRBV4-1 with TRBJ1-1; D uncertain. This CDR3 is 14 amino acids long. Trimming cost V 5 bases and J 0 bases, with 10 bases left between them. Germline V gene lookup returns CDR1 MGHRA and CDR2 YSYEKL. This CDR3 reads CASSGVLMNTEAFF. CDR3 coding DNA: TGCGCCAGCAGCGGAGTTCTTATGAACACTGAAGCTTTCTTT.

Turning to this clone: This sample includes further DNA sequences coding for the same CDR3. The V and J genes are TRBV27 and TRBJ2-1; 13 nucleotides line up with TRBD2. CDR3 size: 15 residues. The V and J ends lost 5 bases and 6 bases, in that order; junction bases with no gene match: 4. Germline V CDR1 and CDR2: MNHEY, SMNVEV (reference sequence). The CDR3 region has the DNA TGTGCCAGCAGTCCCACTAGCGGGAGGGCCAATGAGCAGTTCTTC. This gives the protein CASSPTSGRANEQFF.

This sequence joins TRBV4-2 and TRBJ1-4; D is unresolved. The V end lost 0 bases, the J end lost 0 bases, and 11 bases lay between the germline ends. In germline, CDR1 is LGHNA, CDR2 YNFKEQ. This CDR3 is 17 amino acids long. The CDR3: CASSQERTEATNEKLFF. DNA for the CDR3: TGTGCCAGCAGCCAAGAAAGGACGGAGGCAACTAATGAAAAACTGTTTTTT.

This chain connects TRBV6-5 to TRBJ1-4; perhaps TRBD1 as D (5 bases). Trimming removed 7 bases at V and 7 bases at J, with 16 bases between. Germline V gene sequence: CDR1 MNHEY, CDR2 SVGAGI. The CDR3 consists of 14 residues. CDR3 loop: CASNNRGVGEKLFF. CDR3 nucleotides: TGTGCCAGCAACAATAGGGGTGTAGGTGAAAAACTGTTTTTT.

The rearrangement joins TRBV9 to TRBJ2-7; TRBD1 matches 7 bases. The CDR3 is 13 amino acids. The J segment lost 6 bases and the V segment lost 4 bases, leaving 7 bases of the junction unmatched. In germline, CDR1 is SGDLS, CDR2 YYNGEE. CDR3: CASSSGQWGEQYF. CDR3 sequence (DNA): TGTGCCAGCAGCTCGGGACAGTGGGGCGAGCAGTACTTC.

The chain carries TRBV10-1 and TRBJ2-5; D may be TRBD2 (6 bases). Trimming took 8 bases from V and 2 from J, leaving 12 bases between them. The CDR3 contains 13 residues. Looked up from germline, CDR1 is WNHNN and CDR2 is SYGVQD (reference sequence). CDR3 sequence: CASYWRGQETQYF. The CDR3 DNA reads as TGCGCCAGCTATTGGCGGGGACAAGAGACCCAGTACTTC.

The gene calls are TRBV14 and TRBJ2-2, with D tentatively TRBD1 (5 bases). The CDR3 has 16 amino acids. Germline CDR1 and CDR2: SGHDN and FVKESK. V was trimmed by 0 bases and J by 4 bases, leaving 12 bases between them. CDR3 in DNA: TGTGCCAGCAGCCAAGACGGGCAGGGTCCCACCGGGGAGCTGTTTTTT. It translates to CASSQDGQGPTGELFF.

This clone appeared once. This chain uses TRBV2 with TRBJ1-5; maybe TRBD1 (6 bases). This CDR3 is built from 14 residues. CDR1 is SNHLY and CDR2 is FYNNEI in the germline V gene. The V gene lost 8 bases and the J gene lost 2 bases, with 13 bases spanning the gap. CDR3 protein: CASAGEWGNQPQHF. The CDR3 bases are TGTGCCAGCGCAGGGGAGTGGGGCAATCAGCCCCAGCATTTT.

The chain links TRBV11-2 to TRBJ1-2; no reliable D call. This CDR3 is built from 12 residues. Germline CDR1 and CDR2: SGHAT and FQNNGV. V lost 4 bases and J lost 7, with 10 bases in between. CDR3 sequence reads: CASSSGSSGYTF. CDR3 coding DNA: TGTGCCAGCAGCTCCGGCAGCTCTGGCTACACCTTC.

The chain couples TRBV5-4 to TRBJ2-3; 10 bases match TRBD1. Per germline, CDR1 SGHNT and CDR2 YYREEE (reference sequence). With V trimmed by 1 base and J by 2 bases, 7 bases remained unmatched. The CDR3 covers 17 residues. CDR3 sequence: CASSLYGTGALTDTQYF. In DNA, the CDR3 is TGTGCCAGCAGCTTGTATGGGACAGGGGCCCTCACAGATACGCAGTATTTT. The full variable domain, in which reference TRBV5-4 and TRBJ2-3 provide the parts outside the CDR3, is ETGVTQSPTHLIKTRGQQVTLRCSSQSGHNTVSWYQQALGQGPQFIFQYYREEENGRGNFPPRFSGLQFPNYSSELNVNALELDDSALYLCASSLYGTGALTDTQYFGPGTRLTVL.

The V gene is TRBV29-1, the J gene TRBJ1-1, with D unclear. V was clipped by 7 bases and J by 0 bases, with 9 bases between them. Germline V gives CDR1 SQVTM, CDR2 ANQGSEA. The CDR3 extends over 12 amino acids. Written as DNA, the CDR3 is TGCAGCGCAGAAGATATGAACACTGAAGCTTTCTTT. Translated, it gives CSAEDMNTEAFF.

The chain uses TRBV9 and TRBJ1-2, with TRBD1 matching 8 bases. Looked up from germline, CDR1 is SGDLS and CDR2 is YYNGEE. Trimming removed 0 bases from V and 7 bases from J; junction bases left unmatched: 8. This CDR3 contains 15 residues. The CDR3 here is CASSVADGTGLGYTF. CDR3 DNA sequence: TGTGCCAGCAGCGTAGCTGATGGGACAGGCCTTGGCTACACCTTC.

The V gene is TRBV19, the J gene TRBJ2-3; a possible D gene is TRBD1 (6 bases). Germline V gene data show CDR1 as LNHDA and CDR2 as SQIVND (reference sequence). Deletions cut 5 bases from V and 0 bases from J, with 24 bases between. The CDR3 loop spans 19 amino acids. The CDR3 nucleotides are TGTGCCAGTAGTCCCCCCGGTTGGGGGCGAGGGGCTAGCACAGATACGCAGTATTTT. Translated: CASSPPGWGRGASTDTQYF.

The gene calls are TRBV30 and TRBJ1-3, with D unresolved. V shed 0 bases and J shed 4 bases, with 4 bases lying between them. This CDR3 region has 12 residues. Germline CDR1 GTSNPN, CDR2 SVGIG (reference sequence). CDR3 sequence reads: CAWSVTGNTIYF. The CDR3 DNA sequence: TGTGCCTGGAGTGTAACGGGAAACACCATATATTTT.

The rearrangement joins TRBV28 to TRBJ2-7; the D gene is possibly TRBD1 (6 bases). The CDR3 is made up of 14 amino acids. Trimming removed 2 bases at V and 2 bases at J, with 10 bases between. The germline gives CDR1 MDHEN, CDR2 SYDVKM. The CDR3 reads CASSLTGPAYEQYF. The CDR3 DNA sequence: TGTGCCAGCAGTTTAACAGGGCCCGCCTACGAGCAGTACTTC.

The V and J genes are TRBV7-9 and TRBJ2-3; 7 positions agree with TRBD2. V dropped 5 bases and J dropped 4; count of bases not matched to a gene: 12. The CDR3 extends over 16 amino acids. CDR1 is SEHNR and CDR2 is FQNEAQ in the germline V gene (reference sequence). CDR3 in amino acids: CASSQFAGAPADTQYF. Written as DNA, the CDR3 is TGTGCCAGCAGCCAGTTTGCGGGAGCCCCCGCAGATACGCAGTATTTT.

The CDR3 DNA reads as TGTGCCAGCAGCTTCGCCCTCCTCGGGGTAGCTTTCTTT. As protein: CASSFALLGVAFF. The chain employs TRBV5-8 and TRBJ1-1; no reliable D call. The CDR3 contains 13 residues. V was cut by 2 bases and J by 10 bases, with 15 bases left in between. Germline V CDR1 and CDR2: SGHTS, YDEGEE.

This clone was observed once. This sample includes further DNA sequences coding for the same CDR3. V is TRBV30 and J is TRBJ2-6; 7 bases align to TRBD1. The CDR3 has 14 amino acids. Germline V gene sequence: CDR1 GTSNPN, CDR2 SVGIG (reference sequence). V shed 3 bases and J 2 bases; nucleotides not matched to a gene: 1. In nucleotides, the CDR3 is TGTGCCTGGAGCCAGGGGGCTGGGGCCAACGTCCTGACTTTC. Its translation is CAWSQGAGANVLTF.